These T cell receptor beta chains were read from a single sample in a study of T cell responses to AZD1222 COVID-19 vaccine. Sequenced by immunoSEQ multiplex PCR; TCRdb stores in-frame clones only, minus some. Among around 120,000 clones listed, approximately 87% were seen once. The sequencing here drew on peripheral blood, taken on day 0 of AZD1222 vaccination. These receptors originate from an adult in good health. The CDR3 runs from the conserved cysteine through the conserved F or W. Fields, in order: clone size, V gene, J gene, D gene, CDR3 protein, CDR3 DNA. A D gene is named only where the DNA matches it firmly. The size entry is marked missing in some rows and otherwise reads once, few, many or a size class.

-	TRBV2	TRBJ1-2	-	CASSGAANYGYTF	TGTGCCAGCAGCGGGGCGGCTAACTATGGCTACACCTTC
-	TRBV18	TRBJ1-2	-	CASSARSNYGYTF	TGTGCCAGCTCAGCGCGTTCTAACTATGGCTACACCTTC
-	TRBV5-1	TRBJ2-3	-	CASSLGYGDTQYF	TGCGCCAGCAGCTTGGGTTATGGAGATACGCAGTATTTT
-	TRBV7-8	TRBJ1-3	-	CASSLARGTQGNTIYF	TGTGCCAGCAGCTTAGCCCGTGGCACGCAGGGAAACACCATATATTTT
-	TRBV12-3/TRBV12-4	TRBJ1-2	-	CASSADSRGYTF	TGTGCCAGCAGTGCGGACAGCCGAGGCTACACCTTC
-	TRBV25-1	TRBJ2-7	-	CASSEFGEKRYEQYF	TGTGCCAGCAGTGAATTCGGGGAAAAGAGATACGAGCAGTACTTC
-	TRBV19	TRBJ1-2	-	CASSIGRQDLPYGYTF	TGTGCCAGTAGTATAGGGAGACAGGACCTACCTTATGGCTACACCTTC
-	TRBV6-5	TRBJ1-2	-	CASSYRVAGADYGYTF	TGTGCCAGCAGTTACCGGGTCGCGGGGGCTGACTATGGCTACACCTTC
-	TRBV12-3/TRBV12-4	TRBJ1-5	-	CASSLSLQPQHF	TGTGCCAGCAGTTTATCCCTTCAGCCCCAGCATTTT
once	TRBV7-3	TRBJ2-1	TRBD2	CASSPYGGGLYNEQFF	TGTGCCAGCAGCCCCTATGGGGGGGGACTCTACAATGAGCAGTTCTTC
few	TRBV6-4	TRBJ2-2	TRBD2	CASSPHGLAGGVGELFF	TGTGCCAGCAGTCCTCATGGACTAGCGGGGGGGGTCGGGGAGCTGTTTTTT
-	TRBV6-4	TRBJ1-2	-	CASSPGPKSDGYTF	TGTGCCAGCAGCCCGGGGCCCAAATCGGATGGCTACACCTTC
-	TRBV23-1	TRBJ1-5	-	CANSGNQPQHF	TGCGCCAACTCAGGGAATCAGCCCCAGCATTTT
-	TRBV19	TRBJ2-7	-	CASSRTGLAYEQYF	TGTGCCAGTAGTAGAACCGGTTTGGCCTACGAGCAGTACTTC
-	TRBV12-5	TRBJ1-1	-	CASGLSPNTEAFF	TGTGCTAGTGGTTTGTCCCCCAACACTGAAGCTTTCTTT
-	TRBV6-5	TRBJ1-2	TRBD1	CASRSTGGYGYTF	TGTGCCAGCAGGTCGACAGGGGGCTATGGCTACACCTTC
-	TRBV3-1/TRBV3-2	TRBJ2-1	-	CASSQEYNEQFF	TGTGCCAGCAGCCAAGAATACAATGAGCAGTTCTTC
-	TRBV9	TRBJ1-1	TRBD1	CASSVEGAWTEAFF	TGTGCCAGCAGCGTGGAGGGGGCGTGGACTGAAGCTTTCTTT
-	TRBV9	TRBJ1-3	-	CASSVVGRASGNTIYF	TGTGCCAGCAGCGTAGTCGGCCGCGCCTCTGGAAACACCATATATTTT
-	TRBV10-3	TRBJ2-5	TRBD2	CAIGSGGGLETQYF	TGTGCCATCGGTAGCGGGGGAGGGTTGGAGACCCAGTACTTC
-	TRBV27	TRBJ1-1	-	CASSLRGGDTEAFF	TGTGCCAGCAGTCTACGGGGGGGTGACACTGAAGCTTTCTTT
-	TRBV5-4	TRBJ1-2	TRBD1	CASSGGQGNGYTF	TGTGCCAGCAGCGGAGGACAGGGGAATGGCTACACCTTC
-	TRBV5-1	TRBJ2-1	TRBD2	CASSPGLAGVAYNEQFF	TGCGCCAGCAGCCCGGGACTAGCGGGGGTTGCCTACAATGAGCAGTTCTTC
once	TRBV11-2	TRBJ1-1	-	CASSSPQGTEAFF	TGTGCCAGCAGCTCTCCACAGGGCACTGAAGCTTTCTTT
-	TRBV3-1/TRBV3-2	TRBJ2-5	-	CASSQEGVLGETQYF	TGTGCCAGCAGCCAAGAAGGGGTCCTGGGGGAGACCCAGTACTTC
-	TRBV5-1	TRBJ1-1	-	CASTATAMNTEAFF	TGCGCCAGCACGGCGACGGCCATGAACACTGAAGCTTTCTTT
-	TRBV7-9	TRBJ2-3	-	CASSYTTQADTQYF	TGTGCCAGCAGCTATACGACCCAGGCAGATACGCAGTATTTT
-	TRBV5-1	TRBJ2-3	-	CASTLTHGGRTDTQYF	TGCGCCAGCACCCTAACCCATGGGGGCCGCACAGATACGCAGTATTTT
-	TRBV4-3	TRBJ1-6	TRBD1	CASSQASGPGQGRSPLHF	TGCGCCAGCAGCCAAGCTTCTGGCCCGGGACAGGGGCGATCACCCCTCCACTTT
once	TRBV6-5	TRBJ1-2	-	CASSLGASYGYTF	TGTGCCAGCAGCCTAGGGGCGAGCTATGGCTACACCTTC
-	TRBV7-9	TRBJ1-5	-	CASSHSHSYQPQHF	TGTGCCAGCAGCCATTCTCACAGCTATCAGCCCCAGCATTTT
-	TRBV7-2	TRBJ1-1	-	CASSLKQGNTEAFF	TGTGCCAGCAGCTTAAAACAGGGTAACACTGAAGCTTTCTTT
-	TRBV18	TRBJ1-2	-	CASSPDPGVSGYGYTF	TGTGCCAGCTCACCCGACCCAGGTGTGTCAGGGTATGGCTACACCTTC
-	TRBV5-1	TRBJ2-3	TRBD1	CASSLEGTVGDTQYF	TGCGCCAGCAGCTTGGAGGGGACAGTTGGAGATACGCAGTATTTT
-	TRBV9	TRBJ2-7	TRBD2	CASSSGTSGGANYEQYF	TGTGCCAGCAGCTCTGGGACTAGCGGGGGGGCCAACTACGAGCAGTACTTC
-	TRBV7-6	TRBJ1-4	-	CASSLSRNEKLFF	TGTGCCAGCAGTCTCAGTCGTAATGAAAAACTGTTTTTT
-	TRBV5-1	TRBJ1-2	TRBD1	CARGAEVMSSDRGYGYTF	TGCGCCAGAGGGGCGGAGGTAATGTCCTCGGACAGGGGCTATGGCTACACCTTC
few	TRBV21-1	TRBJ1-2	-	CASSKLTGGIYGYTF	TGTGCCAGCAGCAAATTGACAGGGGGCATCTATGGCTACACCTTC
once	TRBV19	TRBJ1-2	-	CASSIGGPGGYTF	TGTGCCAGTAGTATAGGGGGCCCGGGTGGCTACACCTTC
few	TRBV4-1	TRBJ2-7	TRBD1	CASSQWTGVDEQYF	TGCGCCAGCAGCCAATGGACAGGGGTCGACGAGCAGTACTTC
-	TRBV14	TRBJ1-6	-	CASSQGQYNSPLHF	TGTGCCAGCAGCCAAGGACAGTATAATTCACCCCTCCACTTT
-	TRBV29-1	TRBJ2-3	TRBD2	CTIAGGSTDTQYF	TGCACCATAGCGGGGGGGAGCACAGATACGCAGTATTTT
-	TRBV29-1	TRBJ1-1	-	CSVASGVDTEAFF	TGCAGCGTTGCGTCGGGGGTAGACACTGAAGCTTTCTTT
-	TRBV11-2	TRBJ1-1	-	CASSFRDTEAFF	TGTGCCAGCAGCTTCAGGGACACTGAAGCTTTCTTT
-	TRBV5-4	TRBJ1-1	TRBD1	CASSSPLRGLGTEAFF	TGTGCCAGCAGCTCTCCACTAAGGGGGCTGGGGACTGAAGCTTTCTTT
-	TRBV2	TRBJ1-2	-	CASSEVVGAYGYTF	TGTGCCAGCAGTGAAGTAGTGGGGGCCTATGGCTACACCTTC